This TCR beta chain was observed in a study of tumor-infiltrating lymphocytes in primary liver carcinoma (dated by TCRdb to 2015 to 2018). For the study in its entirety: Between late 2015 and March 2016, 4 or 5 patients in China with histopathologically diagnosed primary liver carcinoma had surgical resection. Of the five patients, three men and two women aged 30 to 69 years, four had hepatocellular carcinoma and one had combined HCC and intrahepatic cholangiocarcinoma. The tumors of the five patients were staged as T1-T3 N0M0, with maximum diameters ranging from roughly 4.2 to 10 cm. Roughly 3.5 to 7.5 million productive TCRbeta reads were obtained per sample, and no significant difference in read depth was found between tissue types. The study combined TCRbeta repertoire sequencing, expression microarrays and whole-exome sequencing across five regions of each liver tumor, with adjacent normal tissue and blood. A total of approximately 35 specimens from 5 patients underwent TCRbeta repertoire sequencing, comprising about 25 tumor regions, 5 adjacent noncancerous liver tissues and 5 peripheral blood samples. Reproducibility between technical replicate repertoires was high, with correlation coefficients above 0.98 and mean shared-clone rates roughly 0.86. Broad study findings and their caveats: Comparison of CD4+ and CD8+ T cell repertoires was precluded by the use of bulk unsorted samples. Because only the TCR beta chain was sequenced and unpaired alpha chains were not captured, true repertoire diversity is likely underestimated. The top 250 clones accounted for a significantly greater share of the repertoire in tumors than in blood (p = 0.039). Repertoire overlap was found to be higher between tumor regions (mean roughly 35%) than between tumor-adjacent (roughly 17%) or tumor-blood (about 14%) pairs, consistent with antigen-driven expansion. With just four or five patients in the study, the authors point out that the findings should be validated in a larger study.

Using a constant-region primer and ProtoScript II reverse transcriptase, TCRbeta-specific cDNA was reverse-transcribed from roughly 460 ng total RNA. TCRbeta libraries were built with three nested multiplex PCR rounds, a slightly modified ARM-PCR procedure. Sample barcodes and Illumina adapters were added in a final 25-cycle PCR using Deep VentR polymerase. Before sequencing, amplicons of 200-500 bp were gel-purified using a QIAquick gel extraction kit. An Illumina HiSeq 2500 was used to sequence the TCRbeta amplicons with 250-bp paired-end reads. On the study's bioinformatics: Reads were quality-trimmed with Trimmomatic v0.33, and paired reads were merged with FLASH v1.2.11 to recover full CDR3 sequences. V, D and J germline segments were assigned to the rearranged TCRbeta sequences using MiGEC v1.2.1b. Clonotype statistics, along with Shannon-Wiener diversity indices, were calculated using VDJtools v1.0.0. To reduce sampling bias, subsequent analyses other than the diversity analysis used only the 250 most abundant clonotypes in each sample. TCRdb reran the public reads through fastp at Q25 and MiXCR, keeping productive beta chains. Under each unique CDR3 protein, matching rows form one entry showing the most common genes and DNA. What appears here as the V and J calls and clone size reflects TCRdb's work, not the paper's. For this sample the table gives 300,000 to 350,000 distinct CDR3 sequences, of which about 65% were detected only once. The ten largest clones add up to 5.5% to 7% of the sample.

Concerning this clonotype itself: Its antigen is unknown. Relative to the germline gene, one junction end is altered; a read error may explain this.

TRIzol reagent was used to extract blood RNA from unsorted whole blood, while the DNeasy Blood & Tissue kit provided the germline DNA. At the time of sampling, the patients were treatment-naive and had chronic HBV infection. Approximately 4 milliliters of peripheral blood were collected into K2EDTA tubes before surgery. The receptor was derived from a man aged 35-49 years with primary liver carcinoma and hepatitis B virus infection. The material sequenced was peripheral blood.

The CDR3 loop reads CASSQEGAWGELLF. The sequenced DNA: TGTGCCAGCAGCCAAGAAGGCGCTTGGGGGGAGCTGTTATTC. The chain is encoded by TRBV4-2 joined to TRBJ2-2; TRBD2 might be the D gene, on 6 matching bases. Based on the germline V gene, the CDR1 and CDR2 sequences are LGHNA and YNFKEQ. The CDR3 contains 14 residues, cysteine and phenylalanine counted. Here the CDR3 DNA is all that survives: 42 bases in frame from base 1.